The clone carrying this T cell receptor beta chain was seen ten or more times. Its antigen is unknown. The CDR3 is made up of 14 amino acids. CDR1 is MNHEY, CDR2 SVGAGI, per germline. Trimming removed 8 bases from V and 0 bases from J, with 10 bases in between. TCRdb itself ran the reads through MiXCR, one entry per CDR3 protein. The table records around 74,000 distinct CDR3 sequences, about 4% of them present only once. This specimen belongs to a study of T cell repertoires in cytomegalovirus infection. Notes on the study in general: HLA-C-restricted CMV-specific TCR beta clonotypes prevailed in the ex vivo response.

Material for sequencing was PBMCs. This clonotype was sampled from a human donor in good health (CMV status not recorded). Some clones in this sample may be carry-over from other donors' samples. V and J are TRBV6-5 and TRBJ1-4; no clear D gene. Here the CDR3 reads CASGERATNEKLFF. Here the CDR3 DNA reads TGTGCCAGCGGGGAGAGAGCAACTAATGAAAAACTGTTTTTT.